What follows are 10 T cell receptor beta chains derived from one specimen sequenced in a study of blood T cell repertoires in COVID-19. Sequencing used immunoSEQ multiplex PCR; TCRdb keeps in-frame clones, though not all of them. The data contain approximately 200,000 clones, about four fifths of them singletons. Source material: peripheral blood. The source of these receptors is a woman in her sixties or seventies with acute or convalescent COVID-19.

The chain links TRBV5-1 to TRBJ2-1, with a possible D match to TRBD1 (5 bases). V dropped 4 bases and J dropped 0 bases, with 8 bases sitting between them. The CDR3 is made up of 14 amino acids. Per germline, CDR1 SGHRS and CDR2 YFSETQ. CDR3 in amino acids: CASSPTGSYNEQFF. CDR3 nucleotides: TGCGCCAGCAGCCCTACAGGCTCCTACAATGAGCAGTTCTTC.

The rearrangement uses TRBV7-9 and TRBJ1-4, with D maybe TRBD1 (6 bases). The CDR3 sequence is 14 residues long. Germline loops: CDR1 SEHNR, CDR2 FQNEAQ (reference sequence). V was cut by 3 bases and J by 4 bases, with 9 bases left in between. CDR3 sequence reads: CASSFTQGNEKLFF. CDR3 in DNA: TGTGCCAGCAGCTTTACACAGGGTAATGAAAAACTGTTTTTT.

The V gene is TRBV6-5, the J gene TRBJ1-2; D remains unclear. Germline V gene sequence: CDR1 MNHEY, CDR2 SVGAGI. This CDR3 is 11 amino acids long. V gave up 8 bases and J gave up 6 bases, with 10 bases separating them. The DNA of the CDR3 is TGTGCCAGCTCAAGAATAGATGGCTACACCTTC. Its protein is CASSRIDGYTF.

The table lists this clone with a count of one. V gene TRBV3-1 (or the pseudogene TRBV3-2) combines with J gene TRBJ1-2; 7 bases align to TRBD1. This CDR3 is built from 13 residues. Germline V gene lookup returns CDR1 LGHDT and CDR2 YNNKEL (reference sequence). V lost 6 bases, J lost 5 bases, and 6 bases stayed unmatched. The CDR3 here is CASRVRDRYGYTF. CDR3 bases: TGTGCCAGCAGAGTCCGGGACAGATATGGCTACACCTTC.

The chain has TRBV28 and TRBJ1-3; D ambiguous. The CDR3 extends over 15 amino acids. V lost 3 bases and J lost 2, with 11 bases in between. From germline, CDR1 is MDHEN and CDR2 SYDVKM. Here the CDR3 reads CASSFRITTGNTIYF. The CDR3 nucleotides read TGTGCCAGCAGTTTCAGGATCACGACTGGAAACACCATATATTTT.

The chain links TRBV5-6 to TRBJ1-2; D gene unclear. The CDR3 contains 16 residues. Trimming removed 4 bases at V and 0 bases at J, with 16 bases between. Germline CDR1 and CDR2: SGHDT and YYEEEE. CDR3 bases: TGTGCCAGCAGCCCAGGCCCCAGAGAAGCTAACTATGGCTACACCTTC. It yields the protein CASSPGPREANYGYTF. The whole variable domain, remainder taken from reference TRBV5-6 and TRBJ1-2, is DAGVTQSPTHLIKTRGQQVTLRCSPKSGHDTVSWYQQALGQGPQFIFQYYEEEERQRGNFPDRFSGHQFPNYSSELNVNALLLGDSALYLCASSPGPREANYGYTFGSGTRLTVV.

The rearrangement links TRBV30 to TRBJ1-1, with D unclear. This CDR3 has 13 amino acids. Per germline, CDR1 GTSNPN and CDR2 SVGIG (reference sequence). V was shortened by 8 bases and J by 5 bases, with 18 bases between the two germline ends. CDR3 sequence (DNA): TGTGCCCGGATGGGTACGGGAGCGACTGAAGCTTTCTTT. It encodes CARMGTGATEAFF.

J is TRBJ2-2 and V is TRBV30; 10 nucleotides match TRBD1. Germline V lookup: CDR1 GTSNPN, CDR2 SVGIG (reference sequence). Trimming removed 2 bases from V and 1 base from J; junction bases left unmatched: 13. The CDR3 consists of 19 residues. The DNA of the CDR3 is TGTGCCTGGAGTCAACCCGGGACAGGGGTTCGCTGGAACACCGGGGAGCTGTTTTTT. Translation gives CAWSQPGTGVRWNTGELFF.

This clone was seen repeatedly, ten times or more. This sequence joins TRBV5-1 and TRBJ2-7, with 7 nucleotides matching TRBD2. V shed 0 bases, J shed 2 bases, and the junction held 8 bases outside the gene matches. Germline CDR1 is SGHRS and CDR2 is YFSETQ. This CDR3 spans 16 amino acids. The CDR3 sequence: CASSLEASGKTYEQYF. CDR3 bases: TGCGCCAGCAGCTTGGAAGCTAGCGGTAAAACCTACGAGCAGTACTTC.

This clone has a handful of counts. V gene TRBV11-2 combines with J gene TRBJ1-5; 7 bases match TRBD1. The germline CDR1 and CDR2 sequences are SGHAT and FQNNGV. The V and J ends lost 2 bases and 7 bases, in that order; junction bases with no gene match: 14. The CDR3 loop spans 17 amino acids. In DNA form, the CDR3 reads TGTGCCAGCAGCTTAAACGCAGGGGGTGCCCCGGACCAGCCCCAGCATTTT. Protein product: CASSLNAGGAPDQPQHF.